This T cell receptor (beta chain) was observed in a study of shared clonotypes between healthy human individuals. The CDR3 extends over 15 amino acids. The ends were cut back, 0 bases at V and 1 base at J, with 8 bases in the middle. The V gene's germline CDR1 is SGDLS and CDR2 YYNGEE. DNA at approximately 200 ng, roughly 30,000 T cell genomes, went into sorted-subset replicate PCRs. The repertoire was sequenced with immunoSEQ multiplex PCR; TCRdb's copy has only in-frame clones and lacks some. This table holds more than 500,000 clones, around 95% found once. For this clone: What it binds is not known.

Study-level points and caveats: The donor pool, a small one, limited the genetic and exposure-history diversity represented. Around 5.3% of naive CD4 clonotypes were shared across a handful of donors.

This receptor was taken from a woman in her 30s in good health. This chain uses TRBV9 with TRBJ2-1; no definite D call. Sequences were obtained from naive CD4+ T cells sorted from blood. The subset here: CD45RA+ positively selected. The CDR3 spells CASSVDQRSYNEQFF. The CDR3 region has the DNA TGTGCCAGCAGCGTAGACCAGCGATCCTACAATGAGCAGTTCTTC.